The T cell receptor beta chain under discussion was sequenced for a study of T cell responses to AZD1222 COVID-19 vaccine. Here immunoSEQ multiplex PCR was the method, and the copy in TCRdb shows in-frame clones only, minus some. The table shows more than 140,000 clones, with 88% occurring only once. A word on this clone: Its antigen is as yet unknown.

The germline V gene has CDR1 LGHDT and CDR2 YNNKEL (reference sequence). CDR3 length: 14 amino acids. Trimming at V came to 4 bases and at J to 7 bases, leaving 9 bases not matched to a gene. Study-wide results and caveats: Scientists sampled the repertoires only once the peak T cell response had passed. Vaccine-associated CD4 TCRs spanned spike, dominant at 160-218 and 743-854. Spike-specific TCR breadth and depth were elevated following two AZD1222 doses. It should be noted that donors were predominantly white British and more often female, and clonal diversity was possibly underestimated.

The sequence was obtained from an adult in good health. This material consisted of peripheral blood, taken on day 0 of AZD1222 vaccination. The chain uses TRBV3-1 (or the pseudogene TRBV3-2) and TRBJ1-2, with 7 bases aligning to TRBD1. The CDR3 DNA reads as TGTGCCAGCAGCCCAACTGACAGGGCGGGTGGCTACACCTTC. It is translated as CASSPTDRAGGYTF.